The sequence of this TCR beta chain was determined in a study of technical replicates of blood from a few donors. Method: immunoSEQ multiplex PCR; TCRdb's copy keeps in-frame clones and lacks some. The data contain tens of thousands of clones, approximately 90% of them seen just once; the ten biggest clones take up about 4.5%. V lost 0 bases to trimming and J lost 3 bases; unmatched junction nucleotides: 2. The CDR3 spans 16 residues. The germline V gene has CDR1 LGHNA and CDR2 YNFKEQ. The sequence derives from a human donor in good health. Some clones in this sample may be carry-over from other donors' samples. The chain joins TRBV4-2 to TRBJ2-1; 10 nucleotides agree with TRBD2. The sample consisted of PBMCs. This CDR3 reads CASSQEASGSYNEQFF. The CDR3 DNA reads as TGTGCCAGCAGCCAAGAAGCTAGCGGGAGCTACAATGAGCAGTTCTTC.